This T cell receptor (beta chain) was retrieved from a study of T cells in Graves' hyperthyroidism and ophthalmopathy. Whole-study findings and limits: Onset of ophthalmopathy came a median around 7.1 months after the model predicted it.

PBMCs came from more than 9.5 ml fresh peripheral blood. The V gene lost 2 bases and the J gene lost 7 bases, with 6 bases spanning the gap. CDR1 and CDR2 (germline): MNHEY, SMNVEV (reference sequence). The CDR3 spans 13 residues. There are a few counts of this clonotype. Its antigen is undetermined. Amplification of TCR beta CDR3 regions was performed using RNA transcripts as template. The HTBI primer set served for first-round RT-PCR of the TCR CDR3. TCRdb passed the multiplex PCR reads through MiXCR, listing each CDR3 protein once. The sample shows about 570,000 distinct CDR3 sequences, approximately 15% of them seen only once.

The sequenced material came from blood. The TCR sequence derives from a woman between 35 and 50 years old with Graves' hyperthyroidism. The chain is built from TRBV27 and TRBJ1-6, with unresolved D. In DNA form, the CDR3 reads TGTGCCAGCAGTTTACAGTTAAATTCACCCCTCCACTTT. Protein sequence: CASSLQLNSPLHF.